Described below is a single TCR beta chain sequence and its context. The assay was immunoSEQ multiplex PCR, and TCRdb's table has in-frame clones only and misses some. The table records around 100,000 clones, roughly 87% of them present only once. Germline CDR1 SGHTA, CDR2 FQGTGA. Trimming at V came to 0 bases and at J to 7 bases, leaving 7 bases not matched to a gene. CDR3 length equals 15 residues. This specimen comes from a study of control samples from healthy donors and cancer patients. This chain uses TRBV7-3 with TRBJ1-2, with 8 nucleotides matching TRBD1. Input material: blood. This sequence was found in a woman in her 50s in good health. CDR3 region: CASSLTAARGLGYTF. Here the CDR3 DNA reads TGTGCCAGCAGCTTAACGGCGGCCAGGGGGCTTGGCTACACCTTC.